This TCR beta chain was observed in a study of shared clonotypes between healthy human individuals. Trimming took 6 bases from V and 3 from J, leaving 6 bases between them. The CDR3 has 11 amino acids. From germline, CDR1 is MDHEN and CDR2 SYDVKM. This clone was recorded once. Antigen specificity is unknown. This specimen includes other DNA sequences encoding the same CDR3. Study-wide results and caveats: Rarefaction curves obtained for sorted subsets showed sequencing incomplete despite large depth. Donor clonotype sharing was expected to depend on sequencing depth.

The assay was immunoSEQ multiplex PCR, and TCRdb's table has in-frame clones only and misses some. The sample yields approximately 1.5 million clones, about 98.5% seen once. The origin of this receptor is a young man in good health. The sequenced material came from naive CD4+ T cells sorted from blood. Subset here: CD45RA+ positively selected. This chain joins TRBV28 and TRBJ2-7; D gene uncertain. The CDR3 is CASRGNYEQYF. The DNA of the CDR3 is TGTGCCAGCAGAGGGAACTACGAGCAGTACTTC.